The 16 T cell receptor beta chains reported below all come from one sample, sequenced in a study of metastatic and nonmetastatic thyroid tumors. With MiXCR, TCRdb called clones anew from the PCR reads. This sample has about 59,000 clones, with under 30% found just once. Ahead of thyroid surgery, no patient had received treatment of any kind. Sequenced: blood. The origin of the receptors is a female donor with papillary thyroid cancer or a benign thyroid nodule (not recorded which). Some clones in this sample may be carry-over from other donors' samples.

The chain uses TRBV28 and TRBJ1-5; D is perhaps TRBD1 (5 bases). Germline CDR1 MDHEN, CDR2 SYDVKM. The CDR3 runs to 15 residues. V was pared by 3 bases and J by 4 bases, with 13 bases between. CDR3 in amino acids: CASSFEWGTNQPQHF. Here the CDR3 DNA reads TGTGCCAGCAGTTTCGAGTGGGGGACGAATCAGCCCCAGCATTTT.

This clone was detected only a few times. J is TRBJ1-1 and V is TRBV6-1; 7 positions match TRBD1. The CDR3 is made up of 16 amino acids. Germline V lookup: CDR1 MNHNS, CDR2 SASEGT. The V and J ends lost 8 bases and 4 bases, in that order; junction bases with no gene match: 16. This CDR3 reads CASYHPQGGWFTEAFF. The CDR3 coding sequence is TGTGCCAGCTACCATCCGCAGGGGGGATGGTTCACTGAAGCTTTCTTT.

This clone was seen only a few times. This rearrangement joins TRBV6-1 to TRBJ2-7; no reliable D call. Trimming cost V 6 bases and J 2 bases, with 14 bases left between them. This CDR3 comprises 14 residues. Germline CDR1 and CDR2: MNHNS and SASEGT. This chain's CDR3 is CASSFAGVTYEQYF. The DNA of the CDR3 is TGTGCCAGCAGCTTTGCAGGCGTAACCTACGAGCAGTACTTC.

V is TRBV24-1 and J is TRBJ2-2, with D perhaps matching TRBD1 (6 bases). The germline gives CDR1 KGHDR, CDR2 SFDVKD. CDR3 length: 14 amino acids. V shed 4 bases and J shed 4 bases, with 9 bases lying between them. The CDR3 is CATSDSDSTGELFF. The CDR3 nucleotides read TGTGCCACCAGTGACTCGGACAGCACCGGGGAGCTGTTTTTT.

This clone was counted only a few times. CDR3 in amino acids: CASSARGGSYNEQFF. CDR3 bases: TGTGCCAGCAGTGCCAGGGGGGGATCCTACAATGAGCAGTTCTTC. The rearrangement links TRBV6-2 or TRBV6-3 to TRBJ2-1; the D gene could be TRBD1 or TRBD2 (7 bases each). Per the germline V gene, CDR1 is MNHEY and CDR2 is SVGEGT. Trimming shortened V by 5 bases and J by 1 base, and 12 bases separated the two germline ends. The CDR3 has 15 amino acids.

The chain is built from TRBV5-1 and TRBJ2-6, with no clear D. Germline-derived CDR1 and CDR2 are SGHRS and YFSETQ. This CDR3 has 15 residues. Trimming removed 4 bases at V and 0 bases at J, with 8 bases between. Here the CDR3 DNA reads TGCGCCAGCAGCGATGGTGGCTCTGGGGCCAACGTCCTGACTTTC. This codes for CASSDGGSGANVLTF.

V is TRBV5-1 and J is TRBJ1-6; no clear D gene. The CDR3 spans 15 residues. Trimming removed 0 bases from V and 4 bases from J, with 8 bases in between. Germline-derived CDR1 and CDR2 are SGHRS and YFSETQ. The CDR3 here is CASSLESLYNSPLHF. The CDR3 DNA is TGCGCCAGCAGCTTGGAGTCACTTTATAATTCACCCCTCCACTTT.

This clone is medium-sized within its sample. The chain is built from TRBV6-1 and TRBJ2-1, with D hard to call. Trimming stripped 6 bases from V and 3 bases from J, with 6 bases between. This CDR3 comprises 12 residues. The germline V gene encodes CDR1 MNHNS and CDR2 SASEGT. The CDR3 reads CASSPDYNEQFF. The CDR3 nucleotides are TGTGCCAGCAGCCCGGACTACAATGAGCAGTTCTTC.

This clone occurred a few times. The rearrangement links TRBV6-1 to TRBJ2-5, with unresolved D. Between the trimmed V and J ends, which lost 6 bases and 1 base, there was a span of 3 bases. Per the germline V gene, CDR1 is MNHNS and CDR2 is SASEGT. The CDR3 contains 11 residues. The CDR3 is CASSPQETQYF. CDR3 DNA sequence: TGTGCCAGCAGCCCCCAAGAGACCCAGTACTTC.

This clone was found a few times. The chain combines TRBV28 with TRBJ2-7; TRBD2 aligns across 8 bases. Germline CDR1 and CDR2: MDHEN and SYDVKM. Trimming at V came to 4 bases and at J to 2 bases, leaving 4 bases not matched to a gene. CDR3 length equals 14 residues. The CDR3 DNA sequence: TGTGCCAGCAGTTCACAGCGGGGGACCTACGAGCAGTACTTC. Translation: CASSSQRGTYEQYF.

As DNA, the CDR3 is TGTGCCAGCACCCTGACAGGAGGGTTCAATCAGCCCCAGCATTTT. Its translation is CASTLTGGFNQPQHF. The gene calls are TRBV6-2 or TRBV6-3 and TRBJ1-5, with D perhaps matching TRBD1 (6 bases). This CDR3 contains 15 residues. CDR1 MNHEY and CDR2 SVGEGT come from the germline V gene. V gave up 7 bases and J gave up 3 bases, with 16 bases separating them.

This clone was found a few times. CDR3: CASSMSASSYEQYF. In DNA form, the CDR3 reads TGTGCCAGTAGTATGAGTGCTAGCTCCTACGAGCAGTACTTC. The chain is built from TRBV19 and TRBJ2-7, with no clear D. Trimming left V 3 bases short and J 0 bases short, with 9 bases between. Germline V gene data show CDR1 as LNHDA and CDR2 as SQIVND (reference sequence). The length of the CDR3 is 14 residues. Looking up the rest from reference TRBV19 and TRBJ2-7 gives the full variable domain: DGGITQSPKYLFRKEGQNVTLSCEQNLNHDAMYWYRQDPGQGLRLIYYSQIVNDFQKGDIAEGYSVSREKKESFPLTVTSAQKNPTAFYLCASSMSASSYEQYFGPGTRLTVT.

This clone came up a few times. The genes are TRBV12-3 or TRBV12-4 and TRBJ2-7; D gene unclear. The CDR3 consists of 14 residues. The V end lost 4 bases, the J end lost 5 bases, and 15 bases lay between the germline ends. The CDR3, as DNA: TGTGCCAGCAGTTCGCTCCTGATGCCTGACGAGCAGTACTTC. Its protein is CASSSLLMPDEQYF.

This clone was seen repeatedly, ten times or more. The chain couples TRBV3-1 to TRBJ2-5; 7 bases map to TRBD1. With V trimmed by 4 bases and J by 2 bases, 4 bases remained unmatched. The germline V gene has CDR1 LGHDT and CDR2 YNNKEL (reference sequence). The CDR3 is 14 amino acids. CDR3 in DNA: TGTGCCAGCAGCCTTGAGGGACAGCAAGAGACCCAGTACTTC. Protein product: CASSLEGQQETQYF.

The chain links TRBV12-3 or TRBV12-4 to TRBJ1-2, with D unresolved. Trimming shortened V by 3 bases and J by 1 base, and 9 bases separated the two germline ends. There are 14 residues in the CDR3. Here the CDR3 DNA reads TGTGCCAGCAGTTTCAGCGGCGGTAACTATGGCTACACCTTC. It yields the protein CASSFSGGNYGYTF.

This clone was counted between two and nine times. This chain links TRBV6-5 with TRBJ1-3; D is undetermined. This CDR3 region has 16 residues. With 0 bases removed from V and 2 bases from J, the gap between germline ends came to 11 bases. Germline CDR1 MNHEY, CDR2 SVGAGI. CDR3 nucleotides: TGTGCCAGCAGTTACTCAGTGGGGTTACCTGGAAACACCATATATTTT. Its translation is CASSYSVGLPGNTIYF.